This T cell receptor (beta chain) is from a study of radiotherapy plus CTLA-4 blockade in lung cancer (dated by TCRdb to the late 2010s). As for the study more broadly: Among the enrolled patients, under 20% had an objective response, and around 31% reached disease control.

Library generation was performed with the immunoSEQ multiplex PCR assay. The table comes from immuneACCESS by way of TCRdb, which keeps in-frame sequences with V and J called. Part of the clones is missing from these tables; in studies checked, under half for an unresolved V gene and the rest for unknown reasons. The sample records about 120,000 clones, more than 80% of which are singletons. The ten largest make up 5.5% to 8.5% of the sample. Summary of the overall study and its limitations: Early dynamic changes in blood T cell clones, together with increased serum interferon-beta after radiation, were reported as the strongest predictors of response. TCR clones derived from tumors expanded in peripheral blood after treatment with radiotherapy and ipilimumab.

Focal radiation therapy combined with CTLA-4 blockade (ipilimumab) was tested in patients with chemo-refractory metastatic non-small-cell lung cancer. This clone has more than one count but fewer than ten. Its target antigen remains unknown. No base quality values were provided; no much bigger clone lies one nucleotide off. For CDR1 and CDR2, the germline V gene lists SNHLY and FYNNEI. Measured from the cysteine to the phenylalanine, the CDR3 is 13 residues long. The DNA shown is the 39-base CDR3, in frame from base 1. V is shortened by 6 bases, J by 7 bases, and the region joining them spans 15 bases.

This clonotype was sampled from a human donor with non-small cell lung cancer that progressed on radiotherapy plus ipilimumab. The chain is made from TRBV2 and TRBJ1-2, with TRBD1 perhaps the D gene, on 5 matching bases. Here the sequenced sample was peripheral blood, taken from a patient treated with radiotherapy plus ipilimumab. The CDR3 corresponds to CASRGEKGSGYTF. The DNA sequence follows: TGTGCCAGCAGGGGGGAGAAGGGATCTGGCTACACCTTC.